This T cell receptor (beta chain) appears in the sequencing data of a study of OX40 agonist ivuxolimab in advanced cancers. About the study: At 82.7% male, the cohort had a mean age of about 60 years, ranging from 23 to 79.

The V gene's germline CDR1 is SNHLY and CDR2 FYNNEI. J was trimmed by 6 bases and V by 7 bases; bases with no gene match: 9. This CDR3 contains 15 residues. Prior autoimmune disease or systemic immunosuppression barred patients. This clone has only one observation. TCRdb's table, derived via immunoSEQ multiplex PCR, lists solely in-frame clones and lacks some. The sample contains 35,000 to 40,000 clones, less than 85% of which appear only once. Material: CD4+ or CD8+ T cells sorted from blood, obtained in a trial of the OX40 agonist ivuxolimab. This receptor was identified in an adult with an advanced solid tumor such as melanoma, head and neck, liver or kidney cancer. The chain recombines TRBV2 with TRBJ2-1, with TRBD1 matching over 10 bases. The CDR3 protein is CASTSDRGRANEQFF. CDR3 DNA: TGTGCCAGCACCTCAGACAGGGGGCGGGCCAATGAGCAGTTCTTC.